The 22 T cell receptor beta chains presented below share a single source sample, sequenced in a study of T cells after yellow fever vaccination. TCRdb reprocessed the 5' RACE reads via MiXCR and lists one record per CDR3 protein. The sample contains under 150,000 distinct CDR3 sequences, roughly 8% of which appear only once. Material: CD4+ T cells sorted from PBMCs, obtained 5 days after the yellow fever booster vaccination. Receptor source: a man aged 25 to 40 who received the YFV17D yellow fever vaccine.

The sample holds many counts of this clonotype. The chain couples TRBV27 to TRBJ2-3; TRBD2 aligns across 8 bases. Germline values: CDR1 MNHEY, CDR2 SMNVEV (reference sequence). This CDR3 contains 15 residues. The V segment lost 5 bases and the J segment 2 bases; nucleotides outside the gene matches: 6. The CDR3 sequence: CASSPQRGITDTQYF. The CDR3 bases are TGTGCCAGCAGTCCTCAGCGGGGGATCACAGATACGCAGTATTTT.

This clonotype has ten or more counts. The gene calls are TRBV20-1 and TRBJ1-1; no definite D call. Deletions cut 3 bases from V and 2 bases from J, with 19 bases between. Per germline, CDR1 DFQATT and CDR2 SNEGSKA (reference sequence). This CDR3 spans 16 amino acids. CDR3 residues: CSARRAGRVLNTEAFF. In nucleotides, the CDR3 is TGCAGTGCTAGGCGGGCGGGGAGGGTGTTAAACACTGAAGCTTTCTTT.

On this clonotype itself: This may arise from a read error, as a much more abundant clone is one base away. The chain carries TRBV20-1 and TRBJ2-2; D is uncertain. Looked up from germline, CDR1 is DFQATT and CDR2 is SNEGSKA (reference sequence). The CDR3 covers 16 residues. CDR3 sequence: CCARDRRPIAPGELFF. CDR3 DNA: TGCTGTGCTAGAGATCGTCGGCCGATCGCGCCCGGGGAGCTGTTTTTT.

This clonotype appeared a few times. The chain combines TRBV5-1 with TRBJ2-1; D might be TRBD1 (7 bases). CDR3 length: 16 residues. V shed 3 bases and J shed 10 bases, with 23 bases lying between them. Germline CDR1 reads SGHRS; CDR2 reads YFSETQ. For the CDR3, the DNA is TGCGCCAGCAGCTCAACAGGGGTTAGCGGCATGTCCGAGCAGTTCTTC. Protein product: CASSSTGVSGMSEQFF. The whole variable domain, filled in from reference TRBV5-1 and TRBJ2-1, reads KAGVTQTPRYLIKTRGQQVTLSCSPISGHRSVSWYQQTPGQGLQFLFEYFSETQRNKGNFPGRFSGRQFSNSRSEMNVSTLELGDSALYLCASSSTGVSGMSEQFFGPGTRLTVL.

There are many counts of this clonotype. V is TRBV7-2 and J is TRBJ2-3; no definite D call. V lost 5 bases and J lost 4, with 7 bases in between. CDR1 is SGHTA and CDR2 is FQGNSA in the germline V gene. The CDR3 totals 12 residues. The CDR3 loop reads CASSTTADTQYF. CDR3 nucleotides: TGTGCCAGCAGCACTACGGCAGATACGCAGTATTTT.

This clonotype occurred many times. The gene calls are TRBV29-1 and TRBJ2-5; D could derive from TRBD1 or TRBD2 (5 bases each). V lost 1 base and J 3 bases, leaving 9 bases between the germline ends. CDR1 and CDR2 (germline): SQVTM, ANQGSEA. The CDR3 is 13 residues long. The CDR3 DNA sequence: TGCAGCGTTGAAGGAGGGGTTAAAGAGACCCAGTACTTC. Translating gives CSVEGGVKETQYF.

This clonotype was found many times. The chain recombines TRBV12-3 or TRBV12-4 with TRBJ2-2, with a tentative D call TRBD2 (6 bases). The germline V and J ends were trimmed by 0 bases and 4 bases, with 9 bases remaining between them. CDR3 size: 15 residues. CDR3 sequence (DNA): TGTGCCAGCAGTTTAGCCGGGAGAAGCACCGGGGAGCTGTTTTTT. It encodes CASSLAGRSTGELFF.

This clonotype was observed many times. The rearrangement uses TRBV29-1 and TRBJ1-1; 9 bases line up with TRBD1. Germline V CDR1 and CDR2: SQVTM, ANQGSEA. V lost 7 bases, J lost 4 bases, and 7 bases stayed unmatched. The CDR3 totals 13 residues. The CDR3 bases are TGCAGCGCCGAGACAGGGGGAGGCACTGAAGCTTTCTTT. It specifies CSAETGGGTEAFF.

The chain uses TRBV5-1 and TRBJ2-7; 15 bases fit TRBD2. Germline CDR1 SGHRS, CDR2 YFSETQ. CDR3 length: 18 amino acids. V lost 4 bases and J lost 2; bases outside the gene matches: 10. For the CDR3, the DNA is TGCGCCAGCAGCCTCGGGACTAGCGGGAGGCCTGCTACCTACGAGCAGTACTTC. Amino acids: CASSLGTSGRPATYEQYF.

This clonotype was recorded at least ten times. The CDR3 protein is CSARGSSTDTQYF. The CDR3 DNA follows: TGCAGTGCTAGAGGTTCGAGCACAGATACGCAGTATTTT. The chain is built from TRBV20-1 and TRBJ2-3; D gene uncertain. This CDR3 has 13 residues. Germline CDR1 is DFQATT and CDR2 is SNEGSKA (reference sequence). V lost 1 base and J lost 0, with 5 bases in between.

This clonotype has a handful of counts. This chain joins TRBV20-1 and TRBJ1-1, with a weak D call TRBD1 (5 bases). Trimming removed 3 bases from V and 6 bases from J, with 14 bases in between. CDR3 size: 13 residues. Per germline, CDR1 DFQATT and CDR2 SNEGSKA (reference sequence). The CDR3 nucleotides are TGCAGTGCTAGTAGGGGTCAGGGAGCTGAAGCTTTCTTT. Protein product: CSASRGQGAEAFF.

At least ten counts were recorded for this clonotype. This chain links TRBV5-1 with TRBJ2-7; perhaps TRBD1 as D (6 bases). The V end was cut by 0 bases, the J end by 4 bases, with 8 bases between. CDR3 length equals 13 residues. Germline CDR1 SGHRS, CDR2 YFSETQ. The CDR3, as DNA: TGCGCCAGCAGCTTGGAGACAGGTTACGAGCAGTACTTC. Translating gives CASSLETGYEQYF.

The chain combines TRBV7-2 with TRBJ2-3; perhaps TRBD2 as D (5 bases). Germline lookup yields CDR1 SGHTA and CDR2 FQGNSA. Trimming removed 2 bases from V and 3 bases from J, with 15 bases in between. The CDR3 has 16 residues. The CDR3 DNA sequence: TGTGCCAGCAGCTTACAGTCCGGGGAGAGAACAGATACGCAGTATTTT. Protein: CASSLQSGERTDTQYF.

The J gene is TRBJ2-5, the V gene TRBV3-1; TRBD2 agrees at 7 bases. CDR3 length equals 18 residues. CDR1 and CDR2 (germline): LGHDT, YNNKEL (reference sequence). In DNA form, the CDR3 reads TGTACCTGCAGTTTAGGGAGTATCCCGGGGGGTAGGCAAGAGACCCAGTACTTC. Amino acid sequence: CTCSLGSIPGGRQETQYF.

This clonotype turned up a few times. The chain uses TRBV5-5 and TRBJ1-1; TRBD1 aligns across 9 bases. Germline trimming cut 0 bases from V and 10 bases from J; bases unmatched to any gene: 7. The V gene's germline CDR1 is SGHKS and CDR2 YYEKEE (reference sequence). The CDR3 totals 14 residues. This chain's CDR3 is CASSLGGTGRGAFF. The CDR3 DNA reads as TGTGCCAGCAGCTTGGGGGGGACAGGGCGGGGAGCTTTCTTT.

This clonotype was counted ten times or more. The V and J genes are TRBV6-2 or TRBV6-3 and TRBJ2-3; weak D call: TRBD2 (6 bases). V lost 0 bases and J lost 7, with 11 bases in between. Per the germline V gene, CDR1 is MNHEY and CDR2 is SVGEGT. The CDR3 runs 14 residues. The CDR3, as DNA: TGTGCCAGCAGTTACTCCGGGAGTGAGAATACGCAGTATTTT. Translated: CASSYSGSENTQYF.

V usage is TRBV28 and J usage is TRBJ2-3; weak D call: TRBD2 (5 bases). This CDR3 region has 16 residues. From germline, CDR1 is MDHEN and CDR2 SYDVKM. Trimming cost V 3 bases and J 2 bases, with 15 bases left between them. The CDR3 nucleotides are TGTGCCAGCAGTTTTCCTGGACCAGCGGCCACAGATACGCAGTATTTT. The encoded protein is CASSFPGPAATDTQYF.

This clonotype showed up just a few times. The gene calls are TRBV28 and TRBJ2-7; D is undetermined. V was trimmed by 6 bases and J by 4 bases, leaving 10 bases between them. The germline gives CDR1 MDHEN, CDR2 SYDVKM. There are 12 residues in the CDR3. The CDR3 nucleotides read TGTGCCAGCAGCCCCCGACGGTACGAGCAGTACTTC. Protein: CASSPRRYEQYF.

This clonotype was seen at least ten times. The rearrangement uses TRBV20-1 and TRBJ1-1; D is unresolved. The length of the CDR3 is 12 residues. From germline, CDR1 is DFQATT and CDR2 SNEGSKA (reference sequence). CDR3 DNA: TGCAGAACCCTAACAGTGAACACTGAAGCTTTCTTT. Amino acid sequence: CRTLTVNTEAFF.

This clonotype appeared many times. The chain uses TRBV7-2 and TRBJ2-2; D unclear. Germline loops: CDR1 SGHTA, CDR2 FQGNSA. Trimming pared 6 bases from V and 3 bases from J, leaving 11 bases between. The CDR3 runs to 14 residues. CDR3 region: CASRVLGHTGELFF. DNA of the CDR3: TGTGCCAGCAGGGTTTTAGGGCACACCGGGGAGCTGTTTTTT.

J is TRBJ2-2 and V is TRBV18; D ambiguous. CDR1 is KGHSH, CDR2 LQKENI, per germline. The CDR3 loop spans 16 amino acids. Trimming took off 2 bases at V and 7 bases at J, with 17 bases between the two ends. CDR3 coding DNA: TGTGCCAGCTCACCAAGGCCGGATCAAAGGCTCGGGGAGCTGTTTTTT. It codes for CASSPRPDQRLGELFF.

Points on this clonotype: Germline and junction disagree at one end, which may indicate a read error. The gene calls are TRBV2 and TRBJ2-2, with D perhaps assigned TRBD1 or TRBD2 (6 bases each). The CDR3 has 15 amino acids. From germline, CDR1 is SNHLY and CDR2 FYNNEI. The CDR3 protein is CASTPRVGGGGKLFF. In DNA form, the CDR3 reads TGTGCCAGCACCCCCCGGGTAGGGGGAGGCGGGAAGCTGTTTTTT.